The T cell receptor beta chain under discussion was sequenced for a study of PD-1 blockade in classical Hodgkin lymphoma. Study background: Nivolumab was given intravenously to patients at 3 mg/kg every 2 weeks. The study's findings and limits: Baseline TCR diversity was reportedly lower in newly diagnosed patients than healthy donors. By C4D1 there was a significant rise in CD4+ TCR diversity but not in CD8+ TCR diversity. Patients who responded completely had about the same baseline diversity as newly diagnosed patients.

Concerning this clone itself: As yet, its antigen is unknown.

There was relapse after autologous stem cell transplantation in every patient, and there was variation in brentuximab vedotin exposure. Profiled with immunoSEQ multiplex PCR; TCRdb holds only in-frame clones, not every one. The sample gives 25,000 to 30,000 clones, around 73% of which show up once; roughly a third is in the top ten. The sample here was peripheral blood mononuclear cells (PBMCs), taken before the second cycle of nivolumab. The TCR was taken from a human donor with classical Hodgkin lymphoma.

The CDR3 loop is CASSLPQGNTGELFF. Written as DNA, the CDR3 is TGCGCCAGCAGCTTGCCGCAGGGAAACACCGGGGAGCTGTTTTTT. The chain couples TRBV5-1 to TRBJ2-2; D is possibly TRBD1 (5 bases). The length of the CDR3 is 15 residues. In germline, CDR1 is SGHRS, CDR2 YFSETQ. V was shortened by 1 base and J by 2 bases, with 9 bases between the two germline ends.